The present TCR beta chain was sequenced within a study of blood T cell repertoires in COVID-19. The protocol was immunoSEQ multiplex PCR, while the TCRdb copy is restricted to in-frame clones and leaves out a portion. This repertoire shows about 110,000 clones, 70% to 85% found once; its top ten account for 1.5% to 2%. V gave up 1 base and J gave up 3 bases; unmatched junction bases: 15. CDR3 size: 20 residues. Germline values: CDR1 LGHDT, CDR2 YNNKEL (reference sequence). The V gene is TRBV3-1 (or the pseudogene TRBV3-2), the J gene TRBJ1-4; 9 positions agree with TRBD1. Sequencing was performed on peripheral blood. This sequence originates from a woman aged 40 to 50 with acute or convalescent COVID-19. CDR3 amino acids: CASSQVPLGTGQFANEKLFF. The CDR3 DNA is TGTGCCAGCAGCCAAGTGCCCCTGGGGACAGGGCAATTCGCTAATGAAAAACTGTTTTTT.